This entry describes one T cell receptor (beta chain). This clone's antigen is unknown. No quality values exist for individual bases; no much larger clone is one base distant. This sample stems from a study of cytomegalovirus exposure and HLA in healthy donors (dated 2017 in TCRdb). The study in broad terms: An earlier analysis of several hundred of the donors reported roughly 300 Gb of sequence data and around 120 million unique TCR beta sequences from 190 million or so T cells. Approximately 330 gigabases of sequencing data and around 80 million unique TCR sequences made up an early release that covered under 750 HLA-typed donors. High-throughput TCR immunosequencing, statistical association of individual TCRs with disease status, and machine learning were combined to predict cytomegalovirus infection status. A separate validation cohort of 100 to 150 different subjects was used in addition to the roughly 640-subject first cohort. Donor age, sex, ethnicity and CMV serostatus were collected together with the repertoire data. To decide whether each TCR beta V gene segment behaved as functional or pseudogenic, an earlier analysis of some 540 of the donors relied on high-throughput TCR beta sequencing. The study was designed to test whether signatures of past pathogen exposure could be identified by cataloging public T cell receptors. The later analysis used no new phenotypic data to find candidate immune exposures, relying instead on TCR beta sequences and their occurrence across donors. Because of strong linkage in the cohort, roughly five DR-DQ haplotypes were treated as single units for association and clustering. The T cell repertoires of 666 subjects were profiled by immunosequencing and related to cytomegalovirus serostatus. A later analysis re-examined previously published TCR beta repertoires from several hundred donors and added high-resolution HLA genotyping to investigate patterns of TCR occurrence. Both class I and class II loci were covered by HLA typing, at four-digit resolution. Of the 300 to 500 genotyped donors, 80% to 90% were placed in the genetic ancestry cluster associated with self-reported Caucasian donors. A later genetic analysis took genome-wide SNP genotypes for about 65% of the 666 donors and used that subset as a discovery cohort. Typing coverage varied by locus: about 620-630 donors for A, B, C, DRB1 and DQB1; more than 500 for DQA1; around 610 for DPA1; 400 to 480 for DPB1. Every repertoire in the discovery cohort had been generated on one and the same sequencing platform. Among about 410 genotyped donors of the cohort, an average of roughly 230,000 unique TCR beta nucleotide sequences was sequenced per donor, of which about 18% were non-productive.

The paper as a whole reports these results and caveats: It was suggested by the authors that the approach could potentially be generalized to other disease states and immunological phenotypes. Most TCR sequences were observed very rarely across donors, whereas some public TCRs were present in many individuals. Most CMV-associated TCR beta chains appeared to be HLA-restricted in a later analysis, and the HLA associations seemed to be driven largely by CMV exposure. The classifier was reported to diagnose cytomegalovirus status with high specificity and sensitivity in both the original and validation cohorts. A few of the identified cytomegalovirus-associated TCR beta chains were confirmed in vitro to be specific for cytomegalovirus antigens. A later analysis associated 16,951 TCR beta sequences with specific HLA alleles at a false discovery rate of 0.05. Over 15 rarely observed V segments, including chromosome 9 orphons, were excluded from the earlier analysis of about 610 of the donors because counts were too low. CMV serostatus was the only immune exposure information available for the cohort. The presence/absence analyses assumed that sequencing depth was roughly uniform across donors, and that assumption may not be true. A further reported finding was that TCR beta sequences accurately predicted the HLA-A and HLA-B alleles for most subjects in the first cohort. Strong co-occurrence of HLA alleles, especially DR and DQ, made assigning TCR associations to individual alleles difficult. According to a later analysis, TCR association rates differed among HLA loci, with DRB1 alleles showing the most associated TCRs and HLA-C alleles showing the fewest. According to a later genetic analysis, donors in an Asian-associated ancestry cluster had fewer N-insertions in productive TCRs than the roughly 670-donor mean. The cohort was sequenced for TCR beta chains only, and without alpha or paired-chain data the features that could be detected were limited. HLA typing was unavailable for some donors at each locus, so association tests used only the typed subset. Linkage disequilibrium might explain the correlated functional status among segregating V segments, but an unknown experimental factor could not be ruled out. The sequencing pipeline was judged likely to have produced a cluster of highly shared sequence variants as a technical artifact. In a later genetic analysis, a missense DCLRE1C variant was associated with V-gene and J-gene trimming of TCR beta chains, and the association was replicated in an independent cohort. Compared with equally common non-associated chains, HLA-associated TCR beta chains in a later analysis were more clonally expanded and had lower generation probabilities. In an earlier analysis of 587 of the donors, most TCR beta V segments appeared in productive rearrangements about 87% or about 30% of the time, broadly matching IMGT annotations. The study gave a list of about 160 TCR beta chains associated with cytomegalovirus. According to a later analysis, parvovirus B19, influenza, CMV and Epstein-Barr virus appeared linked to several top co-occurrence clusters.

The cohort comprised under 700 healthy bone marrow donors. Cohort members were all nominally healthy when sampled, although unrecorded immune exposures were likely present. The donor tested CMV seronegative and was one of the 352 seronegative cohort members. A peripheral blood sample was provided by each donor, and peripheral blood mononuclear cells were used for TCR beta sequencing. The Qiagen DNeasy Blood Extraction Kit was used to extract genomic DNA from the blood cell samples. To prepare the library, the immunoSEQ multiplex PCR assay was applied. A mixture of 60 forward primers for TCR Vbeta segments and 13 reverse primers for TCR Jbeta segments was used in the multiplex PCR. A multiplex PCR assay on genomic DNA amplified the CDR3 region of rearranged TCR beta genes. The Illumina HiSeq System was used to sequence the amplified TCR beta libraries as 87-base-pair reads. The authors' pipeline ran thus. In a later analysis, some 80 million unique TCR beta chains were counted across the 690 or so repertoires, and roughly 11 million of these chains were shared by at least two donors. A nearest-neighbor algorithm error-corrected the raw reads and collapsed the reads into unique sequences, merging closely related sequences to remove PCR and sequencing errors. CDR3 sequences were aligned to IMGT reference sequences to assign V, D and J gene segments. For a sequence to be retained, a match of at least six nucleotides to both a V gene segment and a J gene segment was required. A rearrangement was called productive if the CDR3 had no stop codons and remained in frame with V and J, and every other rearrangement was called non-productive. Following IMGT convention, CDR3 was defined as the stretch from the second conserved V-encoded cysteine to the conserved J-encoded phenylalanine. The earlier analysis of 550 to 650 of the donors excluded any sequence lacking an unambiguous match to a single V gene segment. In an earlier analysis of roughly 600 of the donors, a V segment was called functional when productive rearrangements were above 56.7%, and segregating when the standard deviation between donors exceeded 5%. A statistical classification framework was built to diagnose cytomegalovirus status from the catalog of TCR beta chain sequences. In a later analysis, V and J genes were assigned by comparing TCR nucleotide sequences against IMGT/GENE-DB human TR gene sequences. In a later analysis, CDR3 sequences and most-parsimonious VDJ recombination scenarios were assigned using the TCRdist pipeline. In a later analysis, every TCR beta chain was defined by the combination of its CDR3 amino acid sequence and its V-gene family, and reads without a unique V-gene family were dropped. In a later analysis, 550 to 650 highly shared, low-generation-probability nucleotide sequences were removed to address suspected cross-contamination and a sequencing artifact. For each public chain, a later analysis derived a clonal expansion index from normalized ranks of inferred template counts within each repertoire. In a later analysis, generation probabilities were computed with a VDJ recombination model fitted to out-of-frame rearrangements, and the resulting probabilities were checked against IGoR. Hypergeometric tests were used in a later analysis to score TCR-TCR, TCR-HLA and TCR-CMV co-occurrence, with a repertoire-size bias correction applied to the TCR pairs. In a later analysis, false discovery rates were estimated by permuting HLA or CMV assignments 20 times. A later analysis grouped co-occurring TCRs with DBSCAN, adding TCRdist sequence similarity when clustering within HLA-allele-positive subsets. For co-occurrence clustering, repertoires with fewer than 30,000 or more than 120,000 public chains were excluded, along with roughly 5 repertoires with anomalous nucleotide sharing. TCRdb's version of the immuneACCESS table is confined to in-frame rearrangements and falls short of the full clone set. An unresolved V gene accounts for under half of the shortfall where checked; the remainder is of unknown origin. The DNA was the basis for D and trimming; V, J and clone size are from that table. This sample is represented by fewer than 200,000 clones; about 70% of them were singletons. Approximately 1.8% of the sample rests with the top ten.

The sequence came from a woman aged 25 to 45 in good health and CMV-seronegative. The sample was PBMCs.

The sequenced DNA: TGTGCCAGCAGTTTAATTGCAGGGAATCAGCCCCAGCATTTT. This is translated as CASSLIAGNQPQHF. This chain is built from TRBV27 and TRBJ1-5; TRBD1 could be the D gene, as 5 bases match. Including cysteine and phenylalanine, the CDR3 has 14 amino acids. The entry retains the CDR3 DNA only, 42 bases that are in frame from base 1. V is reduced by 2 bases and J by 4 bases, leaving a spacing of 9 bases between them. The germline V gene (reference sequence) sets CDR1 to MNHEY and CDR2 to SMNVEV.